This T cell receptor beta chain originates from a study of blood T cell repertoires in COVID-19. Study information: Some COVID-19 samples were acute and others convalescent; all came from the United States, Italy and Spain. T cells, B-cell-depleted T cells, or PBMCs provided the cDNA or gDNA that served as material.

Authors' data handling: Amplification of reference gene primers provided the estimated nucleated cell counts. Measured with immunoSEQ multiplex PCR; TCRdb has only the in-frame clones, and not every one. V, J and clone size derive from that table, while D and trimming were established from the DNA sequence. The top ten hold roughly a tenth of the sample, which has fewer than 250,000 clones, approximately 78% seen once. Sequencing was carried out using peripheral blood. The origin of this receptor is an elderly woman with acute or convalescent COVID-19.

The CDR3 DNA is TGTGCCAGTAGTATTCGTGGGCAAGGCACTGAAGCTTTCTTT. Translated: CASSIRGQGTEAFF. The chain is built from TRBV19 and TRBJ1-1, with no clear D. Germline V CDR1 and CDR2: LNHDA, SQIVND (reference sequence). The CDR3 is 14 residues long. Deletions cut 3 bases from V and 4 bases from J, with 12 bases between.